The sequence of this TCR beta chain was determined in a study of T cells expressing NK-cell markers. Study background: Sorted CD3+CD56+NKG2C+, CD3+CD56+NKG2C- and CD3+CD56-NKG2C+ T-cell subsets were beta-chain profiled. Eight donors were sequenced, of whom seven were HCMV-seropositive, while the remaining one was HCMV-seronegative.

This CDR3 has 20 amino acids. The germline gives CDR1 SGHTA, CDR2 FQGNSA. TCRdb processed the 5' RACE reads again and assigns one entry to each CDR3 protein, with no DNA. The sample data list about 180,000 distinct CDR3 sequences. The chain recombines TRBV7-2 with TRBJ2-1; TCRdb selects TRBD2, and the lack of DNA leaves this call unchecked. Sequencing was performed on blood T cells: a sorted CD56 or NKG2C T cell subset, CD4+ or CD8+ T cells, or bulk PBMC T cells (not recorded which). This receptor was taken from a man aged 18 to 70 in good health. CDR3 sequence reads: CASSLAWAQTSGLIYNEQFF.